This T cell receptor beta chain comes out of a study of T cells in Graves' hyperthyroidism and ophthalmopathy. This CDR3 contains 13 residues. Per the germline V gene, CDR1 is DFQATT and CDR2 is SNEGSKA (reference sequence). V dropped 6 bases and J dropped 7 bases, with 16 bases sitting between them. Using RNA transcripts as the source, TCR beta CDR3 regions were amplified. Carried out on the TCR CDR3, a first-round RT-PCR used the HTBI primer set. MiXCR, run by TCRdb on the multiplex PCR reads, gives a single entry per CDR3 protein. The table lists some 760,000 distinct CDR3 sequences, about 15% of them singletons. Whole-study findings and limits: Ophthalmopathy cases were set apart from stable hyperthyroidism by a 13 V-J model.

This clonotype was seen repeatedly, ten times or more. The antigen is undetermined. This rearrangement joins TRBV20-1 to TRBJ2-1; the D is unclear. The sequencing input was blood. The sequence was obtained from a young woman with Graves' hyperthyroidism. The CDR3: CSARLAPLNEQFF. In nucleotides, the CDR3 is TGCAGTGCCCGACTCGCCCCATTGAATGAGCAGTTCTTC.